A selection of T cell receptor beta chains follows, all from one sample in a study of T cell responses to AZD1222 COVID-19 vaccine. The data were produced by immunoSEQ multiplex PCR, yet TCRdb's version contains in-frame clones alone and is incomplete. The sample has nearly 95,000 clones, roughly 90% seen once. Sequences were derived from peripheral blood, sampled on day 0 of AZD1222 vaccination. These receptors were taken from an adult in good health. CDR3s leave out the opening cysteine and the closing phenylalanine or tryptophan. Each record gives: V gene, J gene, clone size, CDR3 protein. Part of the rows lack a size; the others show once, few, many or a class for expanded clones.

V: TRBV7-9; J: TRBJ2-2; size: .; CDR3: ASSSLAVNTGELF
V: TRBV5-1; J: TRBJ1-2; size: .; CDR3: ASSSGHTANYGYT
V: TRBV7-9; J: TRBJ2-1; size: .; CDR3: ASSLGGQAL
V: TRBV5-1; J: TRBJ2-3; size: .; CDR3: ASSFLAGTDTQY
V: TRBV29-1; J: TRBJ1-4; size: few; CDR3: SVEVRGAKEKLF
V: TRBV9; J: TRBJ1-2; size: once; CDR3: ASSERTGVGYGYT
V: TRBV4-2; J: TRBJ1-1; size: once; CDR3: ASSQRGMNTEAF
V: TRBV7-6; J: TRBJ2-1; size: .; CDR3: ASSFTSGGAGEQF
V: TRBV19; J: TRBJ1-2; size: .; CDR3: ASTSLEQVHYVVGYT
V: TRBV2; J: TRBJ2-1; size: few; CDR3: ASNNVGGNEQF
V: TRBV5-1; J: TRBJ1-4; size: .; CDR3: ASSLDRNEKLF
V: TRBV2; J: TRBJ2-1; size: .; CDR3: ASSETRHEQF
V: TRBV15; J: TRBJ2-2; size: .; CDR3: ATRSIPRGLAFSNTGELF
V: TRBV7-8; J: TRBJ1-1; size: .; CDR3: ASSLTVRANTEAF
V: TRBV15; J: TRBJ1-2; size: .; CDR3: ATSRDRNYGYT
V: TRBV29-1; J: TRBJ2-3; size: .; CDR3: SEGGPNTDTQY
V: TRBV7-2; J: TRBJ1-6; size: .; CDR3: ASSIGESNSPLH
V: TRBV19; J: TRBJ2-2; size: .; CDR3: ASSIDGGAKTGELF
V: TRBV7-9; J: TRBJ2-7; size: .; CDR3: ASSATALEQY
V: TRBV5-4; J: TRBJ1-4; size: .; CDR3: ASSRGADLNEKLF
V: TRBV6-5; J: TRBJ1-5; size: .; CDR3: ASRRDVNQPQH
V: TRBV6-5; J: TRBJ2-2; size: .; CDR3: ASRSSGGHTGELF
V: TRBV7-9; J: TRBJ2-1; size: .; CDR3: ASSLGLAEFDEQF
V: TRBV7-6; J: TRBJ2-2; size: .; CDR3: ASSRQGQNTGELF
V: TRBV5-1; J: TRBJ1-2; size: few; CDR3: ASSAGLDYGYT
V: TRBV5-1; J: TRBJ2-5; size: .; CDR3: ASSPEGETQY
V: TRBV7-8; J: TRBJ1-4; size: .; CDR3: ASSFGGTNEKLF
V: TRBV5-8; J: TRBJ2-3; size: .; CDR3: ASGSGGHTDTQY
V: TRBV6-5; J: TRBJ1-3; size: .; CDR3: ASSYSRTGNTIY
V: TRBV7-8; J: TRBJ2-7; size: .; CDR3: ASSLAGWTYEQY
V: TRBV7-2; J: TRBJ2-3; size: .; CDR3: ASSPLSGGPIGDTQY
V: TRBV7-9; J: TRBJ2-1; size: .; CDR3: ATPEGGGSNEQF
V: TRBV2; J: TRBJ2-6; size: .; CDR3: ASSRQGPISSGANVLT
V: TRBV6-1; J: TRBJ2-7; size: .; CDR3: ASSERWDSYEQY
V: TRBV12-3/TRBV12-4; J: TRBJ1-1; size: .; CDR3: ASSTSTNTEAF
V: TRBV13; J: TRBJ2-2; size: .; CDR3: ASSLESLGASGGMNTGELF
V: TRBV19; J: TRBJ1-1; size: .; CDR3: ASTERTGNTEAF
V: TRBV4-1; J: TRBJ1-1; size: .; CDR3: ASSQDPNLNTEAF
V: TRBV18; J: TRBJ2-1; size: .; CDR3: ASSPYGTVNNEQF
V: TRBV7-2; J: TRBJ1-1; size: once; CDR3: ASRSGQLNTEAF
V: TRBV19; J: TRBJ1-1; size: .; CDR3: ASSGPWTGKGEAF
V: TRBV5-1; J: TRBJ2-1; size: .; CDR3: ASSQNPGQGANEQF
V: TRBV9; J: TRBJ2-7; size: .; CDR3: ASSVGDTGTYEQY
V: TRBV19; J: TRBJ1-5; size: .; CDR3: ASSPPTGGNQPQH
V: TRBV24-1; J: TRBJ2-1; size: .; CDR3: ATSDSGAPPDEQF
V: TRBV30; J: TRBJ1-2; size: .; CDR3: AWSVHGPTYGYT
V: TRBV18; J: TRBJ1-4; size: .; CDR3: ASSPRGEAEKLF
V: TRBV6-5; J: TRBJ1-1; size: once; CDR3: ASRGQGTEAF
V: TRBV4-1; J: TRBJ1-4; size: .; CDR3: ASSQEVVQATNEKLF
V: TRBV7-3; J: TRBJ2-3; size: .; CDR3: ASSLGLAGTDTQY
V: TRBV5-1; J: TRBJ1-1; size: .; CDR3: ASSLDRTNTEAF
V: TRBV5-5; J: TRBJ1-2; size: .; CDR3: ASRSAGVYGYT
V: TRBV6-5; J: TRBJ1-1; size: .; CDR3: ASSTSQMNTEAF